Detailed here is one TCR beta chain. There is no known antigen for this receptor. Base qualities are not recorded, but no much larger clone differs from it by a single base. This sample is drawn from a study of neoadjuvant anti-PD-1 for oral cavity cancer (dated by TCRdb to the early 2020s). Regarding the research as a whole: Three to four biweekly doses of nivolumab at 3 mg/kg were mostly administered to patients before curative-intent surgical resection. A roughly 34% response rate was observed in the parent correlative cohort, in which approximately 11 patients were included. Patients who did not progress were given a fourth nivolumab dose at about day 43 and had definitive surgical resection on days 50-56. Responders were defined as patients with complete response, partial response or stable disease by RECIST 1.1; non-responders were defined as patients with progression.

The time point label, as the study defines it: after neoadjuvant nivolumab, at surgical resection. Patients were newly diagnosed with stage II-IVA oral cavity squamous cell carcinoma and had received no prior systemic or radiation treatment. The cohort was made up of patients with locally advanced, HPV-negative oral cavity squamous cell carcinoma. Peripheral blood mononuclear cells were analyzed directly and were not maintained or expanded in culture. The samples were drawn from a longitudinal correlative study tied to a single-arm phase II trial testing neoadjuvant nivolumab in oral cavity squamous cell carcinoma. Subject-matched pre- and post-treatment PBMCs and tumors from three responders and three non-responders were subjected to genomic DNA-based TCRbeta sequencing. Peripheral blood mononuclear cells were collected once before nivolumab treatment and again after treatment, at the time of surgery. The Maxwell RSC DNA from Cells kit was used to extract genomic DNA from PBMCs.

Paper-wide results and their limitations: TCR analyses included only three patients per response group, and the authors called for larger cohorts for validation. Higher pretreatment blood TCRbeta clonality and lower post-treatment tumor TCRbeta clonality were correlated with higher pretreatment blood Treg/Th17 ratios. After neoadjuvant nivolumab, T cell clonality (Gini index) in PBMCs was significantly higher in non-responders than in responders.

The CDR3 contains 13 residues, cysteine and phenylalanine counted. Of all the DNA, just the CDR3 is kept, 39 bases in frame from base 1. Based on the germline V gene, the CDR1 and CDR2 sequences are SGHRS and YFSETQ. V gives up 2 bases and J gives up 4 bases, and the segment between their germline ends measures 8 bases. PBMC libraries used mostly approximately 0.5 ug of input genomic DNA for deep sequencing, with six replicates per sample. The immunoSEQ hsTCRbeta kit was used to prepare TCRbeta libraries according to the manufacturer's instructions. Sequencing of the completed libraries took place using an Illumina NovaSeq 6000 S4 flow cell after they had been pooled to around 3 nM. The authors' pipeline ran thus. The immunoSEQ Analyzer was used for raw data preprocessing and quality control. The analysis was limited to productive rearrangements, and each clonotype was defined by a unique CDR3 amino acid sequence. Repertoire clonality was estimated as the Gini-Simpson index, which was computed with the R package tcR. Student's t test was used to compare Gini indices, and Pearson correlation was used to assess associations with tumor size change. TCRdb limited this immuneACCESS table to in-frame rearrangements with V and J called. A share of clones is missing; checked studies link under half to unresolved V genes, and the rest is unexplained. The V and J calls and clone size were taken over from that table, and D and trimming were inferred from the DNA. The sample has about 9,300 clones on record, about four fifths of them singletons. In total, the top ten clones hold roughly 4% of the sample.

The specimen was PBMCs, collected after nivolumab (anti-PD-1) treatment. The chain is made from TRBV5-1 and TRBJ2-3; the D gene is perhaps TRBD1, from 5 matching bases. This receptor was obtained from a person between 40 and 80 years old with oral cavity squamous cell carcinoma. The bases read TGCGCCAGCAGCTTTGAAGGGGCAGATACGCAGTATTTT. This encodes CASSFEGADTQYF.